The 25 T cell receptor beta chains in this list originate from one sample, sequenced in a study of vaccination effects on CD4 cells after COVID-19. Their recognized antigens are unknown. Sequencing was performed with immunoSEQ multiplex PCR; in TCRdb, only in-frame clones are kept and a portion is missing. The repertoire includes under 80,000 clones, roughly 79% of them detected once, and around 0.95% sits in the top ten. Before sequencing, viral peptide pools were used by the ViraFEST assay to expand antigen-specific CD4+ T cells. Isolating CD4+ T cells followed more than eight days of culture. Each person got two doses of an mRNA SARS-CoV-2 vaccine, BNT162b2 or mRNA-1273. Material: CD4+ T cells from PBMCs cultured with HCoV-OC43 spike peptides, obtained after COVID-19 vaccination. Subset: HCoV-OC43 spike overlapping peptide pool stimulation. The receptors were gathered from a human donor who received a COVID-19 vaccine.

The chain recombines TRBV4-1 with TRBJ1-1; D is possibly TRBD1 (6 bases). The CDR3 extends over 16 amino acids. From germline, CDR1 is MGHRA and CDR2 YSYEKL. The V end was cut by 2 bases, the J end by 1 base, with 14 bases between. The CDR3 sequence: CASSQRGRGQNTEAFF. The CDR3 DNA sequence: TGCGCCAGCAGCCAAAGGGGAAGGGGACAGAACACTGAAGCTTTCTTT.

CDR3 coding DNA: TGTGCCAGCAGCTTAGAGATCAGGGTCCAGAATGAGCAGTTCTTC. Residues: CASSLEIRVQNEQFF. The J gene is TRBJ2-1, the V gene TRBV7-9; TRBD1 is a possible D gene (5 bases). Germline lookup yields CDR1 SEHNR and CDR2 FQNEAQ (reference sequence). V was clipped by 1 base and J by 7 bases, with 14 bases between them. The CDR3 length is 15 residues.

The gene calls are TRBV9 and TRBJ2-2, with TRBD2 matching 8 bases. V lost 4 bases and J lost 4; bases outside the gene matches: 12. The germline CDR1 and CDR2 sequences are SGDLS and YYNGEE. This CDR3 has 17 residues. CDR3 protein: CASSLTGGARFTGELFF. DNA for the CDR3: TGTGCCAGCAGCCTTACGGGGGGGGCCCGGTTCACCGGGGAGCTGTTTTTT.

This chain links TRBV5-6 with TRBJ1-5, with a weak D call TRBD1 (5 bases). Germline V gene lookup returns CDR1 SGHDT and CDR2 YYEEEE. V was shortened by 0 bases and J by 5 bases, with 18 bases between the two germline ends. The CDR3 spans 17 residues. For the CDR3, the DNA is TGTGCCAGCAGCTTGGCCCTGGATGGGACGGGGGATCAGCCCCAGCATTTT. Translated: CASSLALDGTGDQPQHF.

In its sample, this clone was seen a few times. The chain recombines TRBV19 with TRBJ1-5; D not resolved. The CDR3 totals 16 residues. CDR1 LNHDA and CDR2 SQIVND come from the germline V gene (reference sequence). Between the trimmed V and J ends, which lost 7 bases and 0 bases, there was a span of 16 bases. The CDR3 protein is CASKTDTTYSNQPQHF. Here the CDR3 DNA reads TGTGCCAGTAAAACCGACACCACCTATAGCAATCAGCCCCAGCATTTT.

V is TRBV5-1 and J is TRBJ2-7; weak D call: TRBD2 (5 bases). Trimming cost V 0 bases and J 7 bases, with 14 bases left between them. The CDR3 contains 14 residues. Germline-derived CDR1 and CDR2 are SGHRS and YFSETQ. The CDR3, as DNA: TGCGCCAGCAGCTTGGGAGGCTCTTCGGGGGAGCAGTACGTC. Protein sequence: CASSLGGSSGEQYV.

This clone has just a few counts. The chain carries TRBV30 and TRBJ1-3; D uncertain. This CDR3 comprises 14 residues. The germline V and J ends were trimmed by 3 bases and 0 bases, with 9 bases remaining between them. CDR1 and CDR2 (germline): GTSNPN, SVGIG (reference sequence). The CDR3 here is CAWREQNSGNTIYF. In DNA, the CDR3 is TGTGCCTGGAGAGAACAGAACTCTGGAAACACCATATATTTT. The full variable domain, its missing parts supplied by reference TRBV30 and TRBJ1-3, is SQTIHQWPATLVQPVGSPLSLECTVEGTSNPNLYWYRQAAGRGLQLLFYSVGIGQISSEVPQNLSASRPQDRQFILSSKKLLLSDSGFYLCAWREQNSGNTIYFGEGSWLTVV.

The gene calls are TRBV5-1 and TRBJ2-5; 9 nucleotides agree with TRBD2. Trimming took 0 bases from V and 1 from J; bases not matched to a gene: 7. This CDR3 has 17 amino acids. Per the germline V gene, CDR1 is SGHRS and CDR2 is YFSETQ. The CDR3 loop is CASSLGGSGGLQETQYF. In DNA, the CDR3 is TGCGCCAGCAGCTTGGGTGGTAGCGGGGGCCTCCAAGAGACCCAGTACTTC.

The chain carries TRBV5-4 and TRBJ2-1; D gene ambiguous. The CDR3 consists of 14 residues. Germline V gene sequence: CDR1 SGHNT, CDR2 YYREEE (reference sequence). The ends were cut back, 4 bases at V and 5 bases at J, with 13 bases in the middle. The CDR3 bases are TGTGCCAGCAGCCGAATGGATTCCAACAATGAGCAGTTCTTC. Amino acids: CASSRMDSNNEQFF.

V usage is TRBV2 and J usage is TRBJ1-5; D gene ambiguous. Trimming removed 7 bases at V and 4 bases at J, with 11 bases between. Germline V lookup: CDR1 SNHLY, CDR2 FYNNEI. This CDR3 has 13 residues. The chain's CDR3 is CASISSQNQPQHF. The CDR3 DNA reads TGTGCCAGCATATCAAGCCAAAATCAGCCCCAGCATTTT.

This clone was found a few times. This chain uses TRBV6-5 with TRBJ1-2; D is possibly TRBD1 (6 bases). V lost 5 bases and J lost 2, with 9 bases in between. This CDR3 contains 13 residues. Germline V gene data show CDR1 as MNHEY and CDR2 as SVGAGI. In DNA form, the CDR3 reads TGTGCCAGCAGTAAGGGGGGGAACTATGGCTACACCTTC. Amino acids: CASSKGGNYGYTF.

This chain uses TRBV27 with TRBJ1-5; 12 bases are shared with TRBD1. This CDR3 is 17 amino acids long. V shed 5 bases and J 6 bases; nucleotides not matched to a gene: 11. The germline V gene encodes CDR1 MNHEY and CDR2 SMNVEV (reference sequence). This CDR3 reads CASSRLPGQGASQPQHF. The CDR3 DNA reads as TGTGCCAGCAGTAGGTTACCGGGACAGGGGGCCTCTCAGCCCCAGCATTTT.

The rearrangement links TRBV2 to TRBJ2-3; D possibly corresponds to TRBD2 (6 bases). Trimming took off 4 bases at V and 2 bases at J, with 16 bases between the two ends. CDR1 and CDR2 from the germline V gene are SNHLY and FYNNEI. The CDR3 totals 16 residues. The CDR3 nucleotides read TGTGCCAGCAGTGTTGAATTGGGACTTCCCACAGATACGCAGTATTTT. It specifies CASSVELGLPTDTQYF.

The chain combines TRBV12-3 or TRBV12-4 with TRBJ2-3, with D tentatively TRBD1 (5 bases). This CDR3 has 13 residues. V was shortened by 3 bases and J by 4 bases, with 8 bases between the two germline ends. The CDR3 DNA reads TGTGCCAGCAGTTTGGGGCCTGCAGATACGCAGTATTTT. Its protein is CASSLGPADTQYF.

The chain uses TRBV4-2 and TRBJ1-3; D is undetermined. CDR1 is LGHNA and CDR2 is YNFKEQ in the germline V gene. Trimming took off 1 base at V and 0 bases at J, with 7 bases between the two ends. This CDR3 comprises 15 residues. CDR3 region: CASSQGPSSGNTIYF. The DNA for the CDR3 is TGTGCCAGCAGCCAAGGACCGAGCTCTGGAAACACCATATATTTT.

J is TRBJ2-5 and V is TRBV2; the D gene is possibly TRBD1 (6 bases). Per germline, CDR1 SNHLY and CDR2 FYNNEI. CDR3 length equals 14 residues. V was trimmed by 5 bases and J by 1 base, leaving 11 bases between them. CDR3 sequence reads: CASSQQGPQETQYF. CDR3 coding DNA: TGTGCCAGCAGTCAACAGGGACCCCAAGAGACCCAGTACTTC.

The rearrangement uses TRBV30 and TRBJ2-2, with 8 bases lining up with TRBD1. Germline trimming cut 8 bases from V and 4 bases from J; bases unmatched to any gene: 9. The CDR3 length is 14 residues. From germline, CDR1 is GTSNPN and CDR2 SVGIG (reference sequence). CDR3 in amino acids: CAGRITGGTGELFF. In nucleotides, the CDR3 is TGTGCCGGACGAATAACAGGGGGCACCGGGGAGCTGTTTTTT.

This clone appeared once. The CDR3 protein is CSASGGGAFGNTIYF. The DNA for the CDR3 is TGCAGTGCTAGTGGTGGGGGGGCGTTTGGAAACACCATATATTTT. The rearrangement uses TRBV20-1 and TRBJ1-3, with a weak D call TRBD1 (6 bases). The CDR3 extends over 15 amino acids. From germline, CDR1 is DFQATT and CDR2 SNEGSKA (reference sequence). V shed 3 bases and J shed 3 bases, with 15 bases lying between them.

The chain employs TRBV11-2 and TRBJ1-6, with TRBD1 identical over 9 bases. The V gene's germline CDR1 is SGHAT and CDR2 FQNNGV. V was pared by 4 bases and J by 5 bases, with 3 bases of the junction left unmatched. The CDR3 is 15 amino acids. The CDR3 DNA reads as TGTGCCAGCAGCTACCGGGACAGGGATAATTCACCCCTCCACTTT. Residues: CASSYRDRDNSPLHF. Based on the CDR3 plus reference TRBV11-2 and TRBJ1-6, the full variable domain is EAGVAQSPRYKIIEKRQSVAFWCNPISGHATLYWYQQILGQGPKLLIQFQNNGVVDDSQLPKDRFSAERLKGVDSTLKIQPAKLEDSAVYLCASSYRDRDNSPLHFGNGTRLTVT.

The CDR3 is CASSSVRDQPQHF. In DNA, the CDR3 is TGTGCCAGCAGTTCCGTAAGGGATCAGCCCCAGCATTTT. The chain employs TRBV2 and TRBJ1-5; D gene ambiguous. The CDR3 extends over 13 amino acids. V gave up 5 bases and J gave up 5 bases, with 10 bases separating them. The germline CDR1 and CDR2 sequences are SNHLY and FYNNEI.

The chain employs TRBV18 and TRBJ1-1; 11 nucleotides agree with TRBD1. Germline V lookup: CDR1 KGHSH, CDR2 LQKENI. J was trimmed by 4 bases and V by 4 bases; bases with no gene match: 5. The CDR3 loop spans 15 amino acids. Here the CDR3 DNA reads TGTGCCAGCTCACAACACGGGACAGGGGGCACTGAAGCTTTCTTT. Protein: CASSQHGTGGTEAFF. The full variable domain, completed using reference TRBV18 and TRBJ1-1, is NAGVMQNPRHLVRRRGQEARLRCSPMKGHSHVYWYRQLPEEGLKFMVYLQKENIIDESGMPKERFSAEFPKEGPSILRIQQVVRGDSAAYFCASSQHGTGGTEAFFGQGTRLTVV.

The V gene is TRBV2, the J gene TRBJ2-5, with a weak D call TRBD2 (6 bases). The ends were cut back, 6 bases at V and 5 bases at J, with 13 bases in the middle. Germline V gene data show CDR1 as SNHLY and CDR2 as FYNNEI. The CDR3 extends over 13 amino acids. The CDR3 coding sequence is TGTGCCAGCAGGGAGGAGGGGTCCGAGACCCAGTACTTC. As protein: CASREEGSETQYF. The full variable domain, in which reference TRBV2 and TRBJ2-5 provide the parts outside the CDR3, is EPEVTQTPSHQVTQMGQEVILRCVPISNHLYFYWYRQILGQKVEFLVSFYNNEISEKSEIFDDQFSVERPDGSNFTLKIRSTKLEDSAMYFCASREEGSETQYFGPGTRLLVL.

The rearrangement uses TRBV6-6 and TRBJ2-6; 7 bases line up with TRBD2. The CDR3 sequence is 16 residues long. Per germline, CDR1 MNHNY and CDR2 SVGAGI (reference sequence). Trimming removed 6 bases from V and 0 bases from J; junction bases left unmatched: 5. CDR3 bases: TGTGCCAGCAGACGGGGGGTGAGCTCTGGGGCCAACGTCCTGACTTTC. The encoded protein is CASRRGVSSGANVLTF.

The chain is built from TRBV3-1 (or the pseudogene TRBV3-2) and TRBJ1-2; 7 bases are a match to TRBD1. The trim removed 8 bases at V and 3 bases at J, leaving 6 bases unmatched. CDR3 length equals 13 residues. From germline, CDR1 is LGHDT and CDR2 YNNKEL (reference sequence). In DNA, the CDR3 is TGTGCCAGCCGATTAACAGGGGACTATGGCTACACCTTC. It codes for CASRLTGDYGYTF.

The V gene is TRBV14, the J gene TRBJ2-3; 8 nucleotides match TRBD2. The CDR3 is made up of 15 amino acids. V shed 4 bases and J 4 bases; nucleotides not matched to a gene: 7. Looked up from germline, CDR1 is SGHDN and CDR2 is FVKESK. The CDR3 spells CASSPRGGTPDTQYF. Written as DNA, the CDR3 is TGTGCCAGCAGCCCACGGGGGGGCACGCCAGATACGCAGTATTTT.